This T cell receptor beta chain came from a study of T cell repertoires in cytomegalovirus infection. This clonotype was counted many times. The antigen is unknown. In TCRdb, the reads were re-called with MiXCR into one record per CDR3 protein. The sample lists about 270,000 distinct CDR3 sequences, roughly a fifth occurring once. V trimming: 6 bases; J trimming: 1 base; junction bases outside the gene matches: 5. The CDR3 has 15 amino acids. Sample: cultured PBMCs, taken from culture after CMV antigen stimulation. The receptor comes from a human donor in good health (CMV status not recorded). Some clones in this sample may be carry-over from other donors' samples. The rearrangement links TRBV12-3 or TRBV12-4 to TRBJ2-5; 10 nucleotides align to TRBD2. For the CDR3, the DNA is TGTGCCAGCAGCACTAGCGGGACCCGCCAAGAGACCCAGTACTTC. The encoded protein is CASSTSGTRQETQYF.